The 11 T cell receptor beta chains below all came from one sample that was sequenced in a study of cytomegalovirus exposure and HLA in healthy donors. This PCR relied on a set of 60 Vbeta primers and 13 Jbeta primers. Profiling relied on immunoSEQ multiplex PCR, and the TCRdb table lists in-frame clones only, not all of them. The sample holds about 110,000 clones, around 77% seen once. Input material: PBMCs. Receptors were obtained from a woman aged 25 to 45 in good health and CMV-seropositive.

The rearrangement uses TRBV29-1 and TRBJ1-1, with a possible D match to TRBD1 (6 bases). The CDR3 runs to 15 residues. Germline V lookup: CDR1 SQVTM, CDR2 ANQGSEA. The V and J ends lost 2 bases and 0 bases respectively, with 13 bases between them. CDR3 DNA: TGCAGCGTTGAAAGACAGGAAGCCATGAACACTGAAGCTTTCTTT. Translated, it gives CSVERQEAMNTEAFF.

The chain uses TRBV7-9 and TRBJ1-6; 12 nucleotides match TRBD1. V gave up 4 bases and J gave up 15 bases; unmatched junction bases: 7. CDR1 is SEHNR, CDR2 FQNEAQ, per germline (reference sequence). This CDR3 region has 14 residues. CDR3 DNA sequence: TGTGCCAGCAGCTCGGGACAGGGGGCGGTTCACCTCCACTTT. Translated, it gives CASSSGQGAVHLHF.

This chain connects TRBV29-1 to TRBJ2-7; 7 bases are shared with TRBD2. With 6 bases clipped from V and 4 bases from J, the junction kept 18 bases outside the gene matches. Germline assignment: CDR1 SQVTM and CDR2 ANQGSEA. The CDR3 loop spans 16 amino acids. The CDR3 DNA follows: TGCAGCGTCCCCCTAGGGAGCGGGGCAAACCGTTACGAGCAGTACTTC. This sequence encodes CSVPLGSGANRYEQYF.

This clone was counted a single time. The chain has TRBV5-1 and TRBJ2-3; 7 bases match TRBD2. V shed 6 bases and J 1 base; nucleotides not matched to a gene: 8. There are 15 residues in the CDR3. Germline V gives CDR1 SGHRS, CDR2 YFSETQ. In DNA form, the CDR3 reads TGCGCCAGCACTCCGGAGCGGGGCCGCACAGATACGCAGTATTTT. Translated, it gives CASTPERGRTDTQYF.

V usage is TRBV6-6 and J usage is TRBJ2-7, with D perhaps matching TRBD1 (6 bases). CDR1 is MNHNY and CDR2 is SVGAGI in the germline V gene (reference sequence). The V end was cut by 2 bases, the J end by 11 bases, with 10 bases between. The CDR3 is 11 amino acids. Here the CDR3 reads CASSYDRPKYF. In DNA, the CDR3 is TGTGCCAGCAGTTACGACAGGCCTAAGTACTTC.

The chain uses TRBV12-5 and TRBJ2-7, with 7 bases that match TRBD1. The junction had 7 bases not matched to a gene; V was cut back by 5 bases and J by 3 bases. The V gene's germline CDR1 is LGHNT and CDR2 FRNRAP. The CDR3 covers 14 residues. CDR3 sequence: CASGLTGKGYEQYF. The CDR3 DNA sequence: TGTGCTAGTGGTCTGACAGGGAAGGGCTACGAGCAGTACTTC.

V usage is TRBV27 and J usage is TRBJ2-1; a possible D gene is TRBD2 (5 bases). The CDR3 spans 18 residues. The V end lost 5 bases, the J end lost 3 bases, and 23 bases lay between the germline ends. Per germline, CDR1 MNHEY and CDR2 SMNVEV (reference sequence). The CDR3 DNA sequence: TGTGCCAGCAGTGAACTAGAAGCCAACTCTTTCAGCTACAATGAGCAGTTCTTC. Translation: CASSELEANSFSYNEQFF.

V gene TRBV7-9 combines with J gene TRBJ2-7; maybe TRBD1 (5 bases). V lost 5 bases and J lost 12, with 20 bases in between. The CDR3 is 13 amino acids. Germline lookup yields CDR1 SEHNR and CDR2 FQNEAQ (reference sequence). CDR3 residues: CASSAITDSPRYF. CDR3 nucleotide sequence: TGTGCCAGCAGCGCAATTACTGACAGTCCTAGGTACTTC.

V is TRBV7-3 and J is TRBJ2-1; 9 bases are a match to TRBD2. The J segment lost 6 bases and the V segment lost 4 bases, leaving 7 bases of the junction unmatched. CDR3 length equals 15 residues. Per germline, CDR1 SGHTA and CDR2 FQGTGA. Written as DNA, the CDR3 is TGTGCCAGCAGCTATAGCGGGAGTGGTTCCAATGAGCAGTTCTTC. Translated, it gives CASSYSGSGSNEQFF.

The genes are TRBV19 and TRBJ1-1; weak D call: TRBD1 (5 bases). The CDR3 has 16 residues. The ends were cut back, 6 bases at V and 1 base at J, with 18 bases in the middle. The germline gives CDR1 LNHDA, CDR2 SQIVND (reference sequence). The CDR3 nucleotides read TGTGCCAGTAGCCTAATCCGGACAAGATCGAACACTGAAGCTTTCTTT. Translation: CASSLIRTRSNTEAFF.

The genes are TRBV5-1 and TRBJ1-2; 12 positions match TRBD1. The CDR3 length is 16 residues. V lost 2 bases and J lost 6; bases outside the gene matches: 8. Germline lookup yields CDR1 SGHRS and CDR2 YFSETQ. CDR3 bases: TGCGCCAGCAGCTTACTAACCGGGACAGGGGGCGATGGCTACACCTTC. Protein: CASSLLTGTGGDGYTF.